This is a list of T cell receptor beta chains from one sample in a study of shared clonotypes between healthy human individuals. TCRdb's copy holds only in-frame clones and misses some; the assay was immunoSEQ multiplex PCR. Of some 2.1 million clones in the sample, about 94% were seen once. The sequencing input was naive CD8+ T cells sorted from blood. Receptor source: a man between 18 and 35 years old in good health. Each CDR3 is given with its conserved first and last residue. Each record gives: CDR3 protein, CDR3 DNA, D gene, J gene, clone size, V gene. D genes are given only for firm matches. Size values are once, few and many counts, or a class for expanded clones, and some rows have none.

cdr3_aa: CASSEGGTGDFHTEAFF
cdr3_nt: TGTGCCAGCAGTGAAGGGGGGACAGGGGATTTTCACACTGAAGCTTTCTTT
d_call: TRBD1
j_call: TRBJ1-1
clone_size: NA
v_call: TRBV2

cdr3_aa: CASSLAGGPNNEQFF
cdr3_nt: TGCGCCAGCAGCTTAGCGGGAGGCCCAAACAATGAGCAGTTCTTC
d_call: TRBD2
j_call: TRBJ2-1
clone_size: NA
v_call: TRBV5-1

cdr3_aa: CASSVLAGDYNEQFF
cdr3_nt: TGTGCCAGCAGTGTGCTAGCGGGAGACTACAATGAGCAGTTCTTC
d_call: TRBD2
j_call: TRBJ2-1
clone_size: once
v_call: TRBV27

cdr3_aa: CASSLGMSAEAFF
cdr3_nt: TGTGCCAGCAGCTTAGGCATGTCCGCTGAAGCTTTCTTT
d_call: NA
j_call: TRBJ1-1
clone_size: NA
v_call: TRBV11-2

cdr3_aa: CASSVGEVSYEQYF
cdr3_nt: TGTGCCAGCAGCGTAGGGGAGGTTTCCTACGAGCAGTACTTC
d_call: NA
j_call: TRBJ2-7
clone_size: NA
v_call: TRBV9

cdr3_aa: CASSHLGTSDGTDTQYF
cdr3_nt: TGTGCCAGCAGCCACCTTGGGACTAGCGACGGCACAGATACGCAGTATTTT
d_call: TRBD2
j_call: TRBJ2-3
clone_size: NA
v_call: TRBV4-2

cdr3_aa: CSVESQPSGGELFF
cdr3_nt: TGCAGCGTTGAGTCGCAGCCGTCGGGCGGGGAGCTGTTTTTT
d_call: NA
j_call: TRBJ2-2
clone_size: NA
v_call: TRBV29-1

cdr3_aa: CASSLTGYNEQFF
cdr3_nt: TGTGCCAGCAGCCTCACAGGGTACAATGAGCAGTTCTTC
d_call: NA
j_call: TRBJ2-1
clone_size: NA
v_call: TRBV11-1

cdr3_aa: CSVRLAKGAYEQYF
cdr3_nt: TGCAGCGTCAGACTAGCGAAAGGGGCCTACGAGCAGTACTTC
d_call: TRBD2
j_call: TRBJ2-7
clone_size: NA
v_call: TRBV29-1

cdr3_aa: CASSEGARAFF
cdr3_nt: TGCGCCAGCAGTGAGGGGGCGAGGGCTTTCTTT
d_call: NA
j_call: TRBJ1-1
clone_size: NA
v_call: TRBV10-2

cdr3_aa: CARSLGNGEGGCPQETQYF
cdr3_nt: TGTGCCAGAAGCTTGGGTAATGGGGAAGGGGGATGCCCTCAAGAGACCCAGTACTTC
d_call: NA
j_call: TRBJ2-5
clone_size: NA
v_call: TRBV5-3

cdr3_aa: CASSLQTNGELFF
cdr3_nt: TGTGCCAGCAGCCTACAAACGAACGGGGAGCTGTTTTTT
d_call: NA
j_call: TRBJ2-2
clone_size: NA
v_call: TRBV9

cdr3_aa: CASSPGTGENYGYTF
cdr3_nt: TGCGCCAGCAGCCCGGGGACAGGCGAGAACTATGGCTACACCTTC
d_call: TRBD1
j_call: TRBJ1-2
clone_size: NA
v_call: TRBV5-1

cdr3_aa: CASSPRTGGNTIYF
cdr3_nt: TGTGCCAGCTCACCCCGGACAGGGGGAAACACCATATATTTT
d_call: TRBD1
j_call: TRBJ1-3
clone_size: NA
v_call: TRBV18

cdr3_aa: CASSNTGEQYF
cdr3_nt: TGTGCCAGTAGCAATACTGGGGAGCAGTACTTC
d_call: NA
j_call: TRBJ2-7
clone_size: NA
v_call: TRBV19

cdr3_aa: CASSYRQGDEQYF
cdr3_nt: TGTGCCAGCAGTTACCGACAGGGGGACGAGCAGTACTTC
d_call: TRBD1
j_call: TRBJ2-7
clone_size: NA
v_call: TRBV28

cdr3_aa: CASSLDGGLSSTDTQYF
cdr3_nt: TGTGCCAGCAGCTTAGACGGGGGGCTATCTAGCACAGATACGCAGTATTTT
d_call: NA
j_call: TRBJ2-3
clone_size: NA
v_call: TRBV7-8

cdr3_aa: CASRPPGQPQETQYF
cdr3_nt: TGCGCCAGCAGACCCCCCGGGCAGCCCCAAGAGACCCAGTACTTC
d_call: NA
j_call: TRBJ2-5
clone_size: NA
v_call: TRBV10-2

cdr3_aa: CASSFSGGAPNEQFF
cdr3_nt: TGTGCCAGCAGCTTTAGCGGGGGGGCCCCCAATGAGCAGTTCTTC
d_call: TRBD2
j_call: TRBJ2-1
clone_size: NA
v_call: TRBV7-9

cdr3_aa: CASSLTITDTQYF
cdr3_nt: TGTGCCAGCAGCCTAACCATAACAGATACGCAGTATTTT
d_call: NA
j_call: TRBJ2-3
clone_size: NA
v_call: TRBV5-6

cdr3_aa: CSVEAAGEQYF
cdr3_nt: TGCAGCGTTGAGGCCGCGGGGGAGCAGTACTTC
d_call: NA
j_call: TRBJ2-7
clone_size: NA
v_call: TRBV29-1

cdr3_aa: CAWSVRYNEQFF
cdr3_nt: TGTGCCTGGAGTGTACGGTACAATGAGCAGTTCTTC
d_call: NA
j_call: TRBJ2-1
clone_size: NA
v_call: TRBV30

cdr3_aa: CAIKAGTSSEQYF
cdr3_nt: TGTGCCATCAAAGCCGGGACTAGCAGCGAGCAGTACTTC
d_call: TRBD2
j_call: TRBJ2-7
clone_size: NA
v_call: TRBV10-3

cdr3_aa: CASSWDRDAHGYTF
cdr3_nt: TGCGCCAGCAGCTGGGACAGGGACGCGCATGGCTACACCTTC
d_call: TRBD1
j_call: TRBJ1-2
clone_size: NA
v_call: TRBV5-1

cdr3_aa: CASSSGGGTPNNEQYF
cdr3_nt: TGTGCCAGCAGCTCAGGTGGCGGAACCCCCAATAACGAGCAGTACTTC
d_call: NA
j_call: TRBJ2-7
clone_size: NA
v_call: TRBV9

cdr3_aa: CASSEFGTSGGLLGTDTQYF
cdr3_nt: TGCGCCAGCAGTGAATTCGGGACTAGCGGGGGGCTTCTCGGCACAGATACGCAGTATTTT
d_call: TRBD2
j_call: TRBJ2-3
clone_size: NA
v_call: TRBV10-2

cdr3_aa: CASSSRVYGYTF
cdr3_nt: TGTGCCAGCAGCTCCCGCGTCTATGGCTACACCTTC
d_call: NA
j_call: TRBJ1-2
clone_size: NA
v_call: TRBV7-6

cdr3_aa: CASTGSSYNEQFF
cdr3_nt: TGTGCCAGCACGGGGAGCTCCTACAATGAGCAGTTCTTC
d_call: NA
j_call: TRBJ2-1
clone_size: NA
v_call: TRBV6-6

cdr3_aa: CASSVDGQVYGYTF
cdr3_nt: TGTGCCAGCAGCGTAGATGGGCAGGTGTATGGCTACACCTTC
d_call: NA
j_call: TRBJ1-2
clone_size: few
v_call: TRBV9

cdr3_aa: CASSLLQGTTEQYF
cdr3_nt: TGTGCCAGCAGTTTACTCCAGGGGACGACTGAGCAGTACTTC
d_call: NA
j_call: TRBJ2-7
clone_size: NA
v_call: TRBV27

cdr3_aa: CASSYPDGLLNEQYF
cdr3_nt: TGTGCCAGCAGTTACCCGGACGGTTTGTTGAACGAGCAGTACTTC
d_call: NA
j_call: TRBJ2-7
clone_size: NA
v_call: TRBV6-5

cdr3_aa: CASSQESQETQYF
cdr3_nt: TGTGCCAGCAGTCAGGAGTCTCAAGAGACCCAGTACTTC
d_call: NA
j_call: TRBJ2-5
clone_size: NA
v_call: TRBV25-1

cdr3_aa: CASSPRQGLTEAFF
cdr3_nt: TGTGCCAGCAGTCCGAGACAGGGTCTCACTGAAGCTTTCTTT
d_call: TRBD1
j_call: TRBJ1-1
clone_size: NA
v_call: TRBV6-1

cdr3_aa: CASSLAGLTYEQYF
cdr3_nt: TGCGCCAGCAGCTTGGCCGGACTAACCTACGAGCAGTACTTC
d_call: NA
j_call: TRBJ2-7
clone_size: NA
v_call: TRBV5-1

cdr3_aa: CASSAGRTYGYTF
cdr3_nt: TGTGCCAGCAGTGCCGGACGGACCTATGGCTACACCTTC
d_call: NA
j_call: TRBJ1-2
clone_size: NA
v_call: TRBV28

cdr3_aa: CASSQVYGDSETQYF
cdr3_nt: TGCGCCAGCAGCCAGGTCTATGGGGATTCGGAGACCCAGTACTTC
d_call: NA
j_call: TRBJ2-5
clone_size: NA
v_call: TRBV4-3

cdr3_aa: CASSHEQGGWTEAFF
cdr3_nt: TGTGCCAGCAGCCACGAGCAGGGGGGGTGGACTGAAGCTTTCTTT
d_call: TRBD1
j_call: TRBJ1-1
clone_size: NA
v_call: TRBV4-2

cdr3_aa: CASSLGGEAGYEQYF
cdr3_nt: TGTGCCAGCAGCTTAGGTGGGGAAGCGGGCTACGAGCAGTACTTC
d_call: NA
j_call: TRBJ2-7
clone_size: NA
v_call: TRBV7-6

cdr3_aa: CASSFSLNAEAFF
cdr3_nt: TGTGCCAGCAGTTTCTCCCTGAACGCTGAAGCTTTCTTT
d_call: NA
j_call: TRBJ1-1
clone_size: NA
v_call: TRBV27

cdr3_aa: CASSLSEMNTEAFF
cdr3_nt: TGTGCCAGCAGCTTATCAGAGATGAACACTGAAGCTTTCTTT
d_call: NA
j_call: TRBJ1-1
clone_size: NA
v_call: TRBV7-9

cdr3_aa: CASSLQGGPTGELFF
cdr3_nt: TGTGCCAGCAGTTTACAGGGAGGACCCACCGGGGAGCTGTTTTTT
d_call: NA
j_call: TRBJ2-2
clone_size: once
v_call: TRBV27

cdr3_aa: CASSVEGIGDEQFF
cdr3_nt: TGTGCCAGCAGCGTAGAAGGTATCGGAGATGAGCAGTTCTTC
d_call: NA
j_call: TRBJ2-1
clone_size: NA
v_call: TRBV9

cdr3_aa: CAWSPRVPYEQYF
cdr3_nt: TGTGCCTGGAGTCCGCGGGTCCCCTACGAGCAGTACTTC
d_call: NA
j_call: TRBJ2-7
clone_size: NA
v_call: TRBV30

cdr3_aa: CASSGGGTEQPQHF
cdr3_nt: TGTGCCAGCAGCGGCGGGGGAACTGAGCAGCCCCAGCATTTT
d_call: NA
j_call: TRBJ1-5
clone_size: NA
v_call: TRBV5-6

cdr3_aa: CASSYTTGGLYNEQFF
cdr3_nt: TGTGCCAGCAGTTACACAACAGGGGGCCTGTACAATGAGCAGTTCTTC
d_call: TRBD1
j_call: TRBJ2-1
clone_size: NA
v_call: TRBV6-6

cdr3_aa: CASSQGTAVGTEAFF
cdr3_nt: TGCGCCAGCAGCCAAGGGACAGCGGTGGGCACTGAAGCTTTCTTT
d_call: NA
j_call: TRBJ1-1
clone_size: NA
v_call: TRBV4-3

cdr3_aa: CASCGASGDNEQFF
cdr3_nt: TGCGCCAGTTGTGGGGCTAGCGGGGACAATGAGCAGTTCTTC
d_call: TRBD2
j_call: TRBJ2-1
clone_size: NA
v_call: TRBV5-1

cdr3_aa: CASSIGLSLAKNIQYF
cdr3_nt: TGTGCCAGCAGCATCGGACTATCCCTAGCCAAAAACATTCAGTACTTC
d_call: NA
j_call: TRBJ2-4
clone_size: NA
v_call: TRBV7-8